The entry below describes one TCR beta chain. The target antigen is unknown. These data come from a study of T-cell memory formation after mild COVID-19. Looking at the study overall: TCR clusters were largely donor specific. Study outcomes and limitations: CM and EM subsets held most contracting CD4+ clones; EMRA held CD8+ ones. The SARS-CoV-2 specificity of second-wave clones reaching peak at day 37 remained unverified. The study found balanced CD4/CD8 in clones contracting day 15 to 85 and a CD4+ lean in later expanders.

Trimming removed 2 bases at V and 6 bases at J, with 12 bases between. The CDR3 has 15 amino acids. CDR1 and CDR2 from the germline V gene are KGHDR and SFDVKD. TCRdb fed the 5' RACE reads into MiXCR, producing one record per CDR3 protein. The sample comprises about 450,000 distinct CDR3 sequences, about 25% of which are singletons, and under 15% rests with the top ten. This chain joins TRBV24-1 and TRBJ2-2; no clear D gene. The source material was PBMCs or a T cell subset sorted from them (not recorded which). The receptor's source is an adult woman who had mild COVID-19 (a few samples of this study predate the infection). Cell type and time point are not known. The CDR3 protein is CATSDSFLGSGELFF. CDR3 in DNA: TGTGCCACCAGTGATTCCTTCTTAGGGTCCGGGGAGCTGTTTTTT.